This TCR beta chain was identified during a study of sequential checkpoint blockade in melanoma. The length of the CDR3 is 13 residues. Germline V gene data show CDR1 as LGHNA and CDR2 as YNFKEQ. V was shortened by 5 bases and J by 6 bases, with 14 bases between the two germline ends. Documented treatment: randomized to nivolumab then ipilimumab (arm A) or the reverse (arm B). PBMC sorting kept live CD3+CD8+ cells without CD19 or CD56. Sequenced by immunoSEQ multiplex PCR; TCRdb stores in-frame clones only, minus some. The sample has over 8,000 clones, 76% seen once; the top ten hold 50%. The chain joins TRBV4-2 to TRBJ2-7; D might be TRBD1 (5 bases). This sequence originates from a human donor with melanoma. The sample in question was CD8+ T cells sorted from blood (inferred from file names), obtained from a patient given nivolumab and ipilimumab in sequence. The CDR3 nucleotides are TGTGCCAGCAGCACCAGCCAGGGCTCCGAGCAGTACTTC. Amino acid sequence: CASSTSQGSEQYF.